This T cell receptor beta chain originates from a study of T cells in Graves' hyperthyroidism and ophthalmopathy. General observations from the study: Also found in blood were most expanded thyroid clonotypes above 0.001. Before onset, by a median of around 6.4 months, the model predicted ophthalmopathy.

It was RNA transcripts that yielded the amplified TCR beta CDR3 regions. A set of HTBI primers served as the primers for a first-round RT-PCR of the TCR CDR3. Each CDR3 protein is one row after TCRdb ran MiXCR on the multiplex PCR reads. This table holds under 350,000 distinct CDR3 sequences, roughly 20% found once. At least ten counts were recorded for this clonotype. Antigen specificity is unknown. Absence of ophthalmopathy progression within 18 months defined stable Graves' hyperthyroidism. Diagnosis rested on symptoms, serum thyroxine and TRAb, thyroid ultrasound, and orbital computed tomography. Trimming cost V 4 bases and J 7 bases, with 17 bases left between them. CDR3 size: 16 residues. Germline lookup yields CDR1 LGHDT and CDR2 YNNKEL (reference sequence).

This rearrangement joins TRBV3-1 to TRBJ1-6; maybe TRBD1 (5 bases). Sequenced input: blood. The clonotype comes from a woman in her fifties or sixties with Graves' hyperthyroidism. CDR3 sequence reads: CASSPRTGQGNSPLHF. The CDR3 nucleotides are TGTGCCAGCAGCCCCCGGACGGGGCAAGGGAATTCACCCCTCCACTTT. Based on the CDR3 plus reference TRBV3-1 and TRBJ1-6, the full variable domain is DTAVSQTPKYLVTQMGNDKSIKCEQNLGHDTMYWYKQDSKKFLKIMFSYNNKELIINETVPNRFSPKSPDKAHLNLHINSLELGDSAVYFCASSPRTGQGNSPLHFGNGTRLTVT.